This T cell receptor beta chain emerged from a study of blood T cell repertoires in COVID-19 (TCRdb year 2020). About the study as a whole: The collaborator samples originated in the United States, Italy and Spain and spanned the acute and convalescent phases of COVID-19. The material from the prospective study consisted of cDNA or gDNA derived from T cells, B-cell-depleted T cells, or PBMCs. Deeply sampled blood TCRbeta repertoires from subjects exposed to, actively infected with, or recovered from COVID-19 were included in the dataset. A freely available public database, intended as a resource for researchers studying the immune response to SARS-CoV-2, is where the repertoires were released. Samples were obtained from the ongoing ImmuneRACE study (first 160 participants) and from over a thousand subjects provided by 6 global collaborators. Nearly every sample came with metadata listing a de-identified subject ID, COVID-19 status, age in years and sex. Where available, HLA class I and class II types were obtained from metadata supplied by the sample provider rather than from assay-based typing.

Here is what the overall study found, with its caveats: The amount of clinical and demographic metadata varied by source and participant and was provided uncurated.

A word on this clone: What this receptor recognizes is not known. The input lacks base qualities; no much larger clone sits a single base away.

V drops 2 bases and J drops 7 bases, leaving 10 bases in between. From the cysteine up to the phenylalanine, the CDR3 has a length of 13 residues. CDR3 DNA is the only sequence kept; it has 39 bases, read in frame from the first base. In the germline V gene, CDR1 corresponds to SGHRS and CDR2 to YFSETQ. TCRbeta CDR3 regions were amplified from genomic DNA by means of the immunoSEQ Assay, a bias-controlled multiplex PCR. The authors processed their data as follows. The number of nucleated cells in each sample was estimated by amplification of reference gene primers within the assay. Sequence reads were collapsed and filtered to measure the absolute abundance of every unique TCRbeta CDR3 rearrangement. For each sample, productive Simpson clonality was calculated as the square root of Simpson's diversity index over productive rearrangements. TCRdb holds this immuneACCESS table with in-frame rearrangements only. Some clones are missing; in checked studies, unresolved V genes explain under half, and the rest has no known cause. That table gives V, J and clone size, and the DNA gave D and trimming. In this sample the table shows tens of thousands of clones, approximately 78% of which occur a single time. Jointly, the top ten make up more than 5.5% of the sample.

Whole blood was collected in K2EDTA tubes by collaborating institutions according to the institutions' own protocols. For TCRbeta analysis, collaborators shipped samples in one of three forms: frozen whole blood, isolated PBMCs, or DNA extracted from either of those sample types. The chain joins TRBV5-1 to TRBJ1-5; possibly the D gene is TRBD1, per 6 matching bases. This receptor was taken from a man in his forties or fifties with active or convalescent COVID-19. Sequencing input: peripheral blood. This receptor carries the CDR3 CASSFSGHQPQHF. The nucleotides read TGCGCCAGCAGCTTTTCGGGACACCAGCCCCAGCATTTT.